Following are 21 T cell receptor beta chains from one sample sequenced in a study of blood T cell repertoires in COVID-19. Only in-frame clones appear in the TCRdb table, and some are missing; sequencing was by immunoSEQ multiplex PCR. The sample consists of 200,000 to 250,000 clones, around three quarters of them appearing once. The sample taken for sequencing was peripheral blood. These TCRs come from a woman between 65 and 79 years old with acute or convalescent COVID-19.

The sample holds many counts of this clone. The chain uses TRBV24-1 and TRBJ2-1; 7 bases are a match to TRBD2. CDR3 length: 16 amino acids. Trimming removed 9 bases from V and 5 bases from J; junction bases left unmatched: 15. Germline CDR1 is KGHDR and CDR2 is SFDVKD. For the CDR3, the DNA is TGTGCCACCGGGTCGCGAGCGGGGATTCGGGACAATGAGCAGTTCTTC. It translates to CATGSRAGIRDNEQFF.

The chain carries TRBV29-1 and TRBJ2-5, with 10 nucleotides matching TRBD2. The CDR3 consists of 18 residues. The junction had 11 bases not matched to a gene; V was cut back by 1 base and J by 0 bases. Germline assignment: CDR1 SQVTM and CDR2 ANQGSEA. The CDR3 DNA reads TGCAGCGTTGAAGGGCTCCAACTAGCGGGGAAAGACCAAGAGACCCAGTACTTC. Its protein product is CSVEGLQLAGKDQETQYF.

This clone has just a few counts. The chain recombines TRBV24-1 with TRBJ1-1, with 8 bases that match TRBD1. From germline, CDR1 is KGHDR and CDR2 SFDVKD. Trimming removed 5 bases from V and 5 bases from J; junction bases left unmatched: 9. This CDR3 has 15 residues. The CDR3 here is CATSGQDRVLTEAFF. CDR3 nucleotides: TGTGCCACCAGTGGACAGGACAGGGTGTTGACTGAAGCTTTCTTT.

The J gene is TRBJ2-5, the V gene TRBV4-2; maybe TRBD2 (5 bases). This CDR3 region has 14 residues. CDR1 and CDR2 (germline): LGHNA, YNFKEQ. V shed 1 base and J shed 4 bases, with 10 bases lying between them. The CDR3 is CASSQVEGPETQYF. The CDR3 region has the DNA TGTGCCAGCAGCCAAGTAGAGGGTCCAGAGACCCAGTACTTC.

The chain uses TRBV11-2 and TRBJ2-3; 8 bases map to TRBD2. CDR3 length: 15 residues. CDR1 is SGHAT and CDR2 is FQNNGV in the germline V gene. Trimming cost V 1 base and J 4 bases; bases outside gene matches: 4. CDR3 DNA: TGTGCCAGCAGCTTAGCGGGGGGACTAGCAGATACGCAGTATTTT. It encodes CASSLAGGLADTQYF.

The V and J genes are TRBV9 and TRBJ2-5, with TRBD2 identical over 9 bases. V trimming: 4 bases; J trimming: 1 base; junction bases outside the gene matches: 5. The CDR3 contains 15 residues. From germline, CDR1 is SGDLS and CDR2 YYNGEE. CDR3 DNA sequence: TGTGCCAGCAGCTCGCGGGGGGGCGGCCAAGAGACCCAGTACTTC. Translated: CASSSRGGGQETQYF.

The chain links TRBV5-1 to TRBJ2-2, with 8 bases matching TRBD1. CDR3 length equals 14 residues. With V trimmed by 5 bases and J by 5 bases, 5 bases remained unmatched. Germline loops: CDR1 SGHRS, CDR2 YFSETQ. This chain's CDR3 is CASSRQGLTGELFF. The CDR3 DNA reads as TGCGCCAGCAGTAGACAGGGGTTAACCGGGGAGCTGTTTTTT.

This rearrangement joins TRBV4-3 to TRBJ2-3; D not certain. This CDR3 spans 12 amino acids. V dropped 0 bases and J dropped 6 bases, with 4 bases sitting between them. The germline V gene encodes CDR1 LGHNA and CDR2 YSLEER. In nucleotides, the CDR3 is TGCGCCAGCAGCCAAGACTCCGATACGCAGTATTTT. This codes for CASSQDSDTQYF.

This rearrangement joins TRBV6-5 to TRBJ2-3; the D is unclear. This CDR3 is 13 amino acids long. V lost 6 bases and J lost 4, with 11 bases in between. Germline values: CDR1 MNHEY, CDR2 SVGAGI. The CDR3 nucleotides read TGTGCCAGCAGAATCCCAGGCGCAGATACGCAGTATTTT. This gives the protein CASRIPGADTQYF.

The chain links TRBV5-1 to TRBJ2-7, with D possibly being TRBD1 (6 bases). V was cut by 6 bases and J by 1 base, with 20 bases left in between. CDR3 length: 16 residues. Per the germline V gene, CDR1 is SGHRS and CDR2 is YFSETQ. The CDR3 nucleotides read TGCGCCAGCACCGTCCGATACAGGGCCTGTTCCTACGAGCAGTACGTC. It is translated as CASTVRYRACSYEQYV.

The chain recombines TRBV13 with TRBJ1-2, with 8 bases fitting TRBD1. J was trimmed by 5 bases and V by 4 bases; bases with no gene match: 3. CDR3 size: 13 residues. Germline CDR1 reads PRHDT; CDR2 reads FYEKMQ (reference sequence). This CDR3 is CASSSRTGYGYTF. CDR3 nucleotides: TGTGCCAGCAGCTCCCGGACAGGGTATGGCTACACCTTC.

This clone was counted at least ten times. The rearrangement joins TRBV5-5 to TRBJ1-6; D is unresolved. Germline assignment: CDR1 SGHKS and CDR2 YYEKEE (reference sequence). The CDR3 extends over 18 amino acids. Trimming left V 0 bases short and J 3 bases short, with 16 bases between. CDR3 sequence reads: CASSLEAQIRGYNSPLHF. Written as DNA, the CDR3 is TGTGCCAGCAGCTTGGAGGCTCAAATTCGAGGCTATAATTCACCCCTCCACTTT.

The chain recombines TRBV4-3 with TRBJ2-5; 11 nucleotides match TRBD1. Germline V CDR1 and CDR2: LGHNA, YSLEER. CDR3 length: 17 residues. V trimming: 1 base; J trimming: 5 bases; junction bases outside the gene matches: 9. The CDR3 DNA follows: TGCGCCAGCAGCCAAGGCGTCAGGACAGGGGGCCTGGAGACCCAGTACTTC. As protein: CASSQGVRTGGLETQYF.

The chain links TRBV24-1 to TRBJ1-5; possibly TRBD1 for D (6 bases). V lost 4 bases and J 0 bases, leaving 15 bases between the germline ends. The CDR3 consists of 17 residues. In germline, CDR1 is KGHDR, CDR2 SFDVKD. CDR3: CATSESSGQHSNQPQHF. The DNA of the CDR3 is TGTGCCACCAGTGAAAGTTCAGGACAGCATAGCAATCAGCCCCAGCATTTT.

This chain connects TRBV12-3 or TRBV12-4 to TRBJ1-2; D might be TRBD1 (5 bases). CDR3 length equals 13 residues. Trimming pared 6 bases from V and 4 bases from J, leaving 12 bases between. In nucleotides, the CDR3 is TGTGCCAGCAGCCTAGGGGACTCCTATGGCTACACCTTC. Its protein is CASSLGDSYGYTF.

This chain joins TRBV2 and TRBJ2-7; the match to TRBD1 covers 10 bases. Germline-derived CDR1 and CDR2 are SNHLY and FYNNEI. This CDR3 comprises 14 residues. J gave up 3 bases and V 10 bases, and 9 bases lay outside the gene matches. The CDR3 loop is CAMRVGDRGYEQYV. The CDR3 coding sequence is TGTGCCATGAGAGTAGGGGACAGGGGCTACGAGCAGTACGTC.

The genes are TRBV30 and TRBJ2-7; TRBD2 agrees at 8 bases. The CDR3 length is 15 residues. Germline CDR1 is GTSNPN and CDR2 is SVGIG (reference sequence). V was pared by 7 bases and J by 0 bases, with 11 bases of the junction left unmatched. CDR3 loop: CASTKSGGHSYEQYF. Written as DNA, the CDR3 is TGTGCCTCAACTAAGAGCGGGGGACACTCCTACGAGCAGTACTTC.

This clone has more than one count but fewer than ten. The rearrangement uses TRBV7-2 and TRBJ2-7; a possible D gene is TRBD2 (7 bases). V lost 5 bases and J lost 12, with 14 bases in between. The CDR3 extends over 11 amino acids. The germline gives CDR1 SGHTA, CDR2 FQGNSA. Here the CDR3 DNA reads TGTGCCAGCAGCAGTGGAGGGGGGGTGTACTTC. The encoded protein is CASSSGGGVYF.

This clone came up a few times. The V and J genes are TRBV6-2 or TRBV6-3 and TRBJ1-1; no clear D. The V end lost 0 bases, the J end lost 5 bases, and 7 bases lay between the germline ends. CDR3 length equals 13 residues. CDR1 is MNHEY, CDR2 SVGEGT, per germline. CDR3: CASSYSGQTEAFF. In nucleotides, the CDR3 is TGTGCCAGCAGTTACTCGGGCCAGACTGAAGCTTTCTTT.

V gene TRBV5-1 combines with J gene TRBJ2-7; 7 bases are a match to TRBD2. CDR1 SGHRS and CDR2 YFSETQ come from the germline V gene. Unmatched junction bases numbered 5, after V lost 1 base and J lost 7 bases. The CDR3 has 13 amino acids. This chain's CDR3 is CASSLRRGGEQYF. CDR3 DNA sequence: TGCGCCAGCAGCTTGAGAAGGGGAGGGGAGCAGTACTTC.

Only a few counts were recorded for this clone. The chain combines TRBV2 with TRBJ1-5, with a possible D match to TRBD1 (6 bases). The germline V gene encodes CDR1 SNHLY and CDR2 FYNNEI. The CDR3 runs 14 residues. V was shortened by 4 bases and J by 7 bases, with 14 bases between the two germline ends. Here the CDR3 DNA reads TGTGCCAGCAGTGGTGGACAGACTGGGCAGCCCCAGCATTTT. It codes for CASSGGQTGQPQHF.